Below are 23 T cell receptor beta chains sequenced from a single sample in a study of cytomegalovirus exposure and HLA in healthy donors. In the PCR, 60 Vbeta and 13 Jbeta primers were used. Clones were sequenced by immunoSEQ multiplex PCR, and TCRdb holds only the in-frame ones, with some missing. The repertoire holds roughly 190,000 clones, with approximately 80% as singletons. The source material was PBMCs. The receptors here all came from a woman aged 40-49 years in good health and CMV-seronegative.

This chain joins TRBV19 and TRBJ2-5; 9 positions agree with TRBD1. The CDR3 spans 15 residues. Germline-derived CDR1 and CDR2 are LNHDA and SQIVND (reference sequence). Germline trimming cut 5 bases from V and 5 bases from J; bases unmatched to any gene: 9. The CDR3 DNA reads TGTGCCAGTAGTGTCTCTACAGGGGGCTCGGAGACCCAGTACTTC. Residues: CASSVSTGGSETQYF.

The V gene is TRBV14, the J gene TRBJ2-2; D ambiguous. Germline V gene lookup returns CDR1 SGHDN and CDR2 FVKESK. The CDR3 contains 13 residues. Trimming took 6 bases from V and 4 from J, leaving 9 bases between them. CDR3 loop: CASSRQITGELFF. CDR3 bases: TGTGCCAGCAGTCGTCAGATCACCGGGGAGCTGTTTTTT.

This chain uses TRBV18 with TRBJ2-7; 7 bases map to TRBD2. The V segment lost 5 bases and the J segment 6 bases; nucleotides outside the gene matches: 4. The CDR3 has 12 residues. The germline CDR1 and CDR2 sequences are KGHSH and LQKENI. CDR3 sequence: CASSSAGSEQYV. The CDR3 region has the DNA TGTGCCAGCTCATCAGCGGGATCCGAGCAGTACGTC.

The chain has TRBV25-1 and TRBJ1-2; TRBD1 agrees at 7 bases. V was clipped by 5 bases and J by 5 bases; unmatched bases: 2. CDR3 length: 12 residues. CDR1 MGHDK and CDR2 SYGVNS come from the germline V gene. The DNA of the CDR3 is TGTGCCAGCAGTTCACAGGGGTATGGCTACACCTTC. As protein: CASSSQGYGYTF.

This chain joins TRBV9 and TRBJ1-1; 9 bases are a match to TRBD1. With 3 bases clipped from V and 1 base from J, the junction kept 4 bases outside the gene matches. CDR1 SGDLS and CDR2 YYNGEE come from the germline V gene. This CDR3 is 15 amino acids long. DNA for the CDR3: TGTGCCAGCAGCGCCGCGGGACAGGGGAACACTGAAGCTTTCTTT. Protein sequence: CASSAAGQGNTEAFF.

This clone has just a few counts. The genes are TRBV6-5 and TRBJ2-5; 10 bases fit TRBD2. This CDR3 is built from 15 residues. J lost 5 bases, V lost 2 bases, and 5 bases had no gene match. CDR1 and CDR2 from the germline V gene are MNHEY and SVGAGI. The CDR3 bases are TGTGCCAGCAGTTACACACTTAGCGGGAGGGAGACCCAGTACTTC. Residues: CASSYTLSGRETQYF.

This chain links TRBV2 with TRBJ2-2; 9 bases agree with TRBD1. Germline V gene sequence: CDR1 SNHLY, CDR2 FYNNEI. The CDR3 sequence is 16 residues long. Germline trimming cut 8 bases from V and 7 bases from J; bases unmatched to any gene: 14. The CDR3 loop reads CASESGLTGGFGELFF. The CDR3 nucleotides read TGTGCCAGCGAGTCAGGCTTGACAGGGGGATTCGGGGAGCTGTTTTTT.

The V and J genes are TRBV19 and TRBJ2-2; 7 positions match TRBD2. The junction had 8 bases not matched to a gene; V was cut back by 10 bases and J by 3 bases. CDR1 is LNHDA and CDR2 is SQIVND in the germline V gene (reference sequence). This CDR3 contains 14 residues. The CDR3 here is CATFSGPYTGELFF. Written as DNA, the CDR3 is TGTGCCACTTTTAGCGGGCCTTACACCGGGGAGCTGTTTTTT. Filled out from reference TRBV19 and TRBJ2-2, the complete variable domain reads DGGITQSPKYLFRKEGQNVTLSCEQNLNHDAMYWYRQDPGQGLRLIYYSQIVNDFQKGDIAEGYSVSREKKESFPLTVTSAQKNPTAFYLCATFSGPYTGELFFGEGSRLTVL.

The chain joins TRBV6-6 to TRBJ2-2; tentatively, D is TRBD1 (6 bases). Germline loops: CDR1 MNHNY, CDR2 SVGAGI (reference sequence). Trimming stripped 7 bases from V and 1 base from J, with 10 bases between. There are 14 residues in the CDR3. The CDR3 reads CASNRGRNTGELFF. CDR3 DNA: TGTGCCAGCAATAGGGGGAGGAACACCGGGGAGCTGTTTTTT.

The chain has TRBV29-1 and TRBJ2-7, with TRBD2 as a possible D gene (6 bases). Looked up from germline, CDR1 is SQVTM and CDR2 is ANQGSEA. The CDR3 consists of 13 residues. Trimming took 3 bases from V and 4 from J, leaving 13 bases between them. The CDR3 reads CSVEVAEGYEQYF. CDR3 nucleotide sequence: TGCAGCGTTGAGGTAGCGGAGGGGTACGAGCAGTACTTC.

The rearrangement uses TRBV9 and TRBJ2-1; maybe TRBD2 (5 bases). Germline CDR1 reads SGDLS; CDR2 reads YYNGEE. This CDR3 has 16 residues. V was clipped by 3 bases and J by 7 bases, with 20 bases between them. The CDR3 nucleotides read TGTGCCAGCAGCGCCTCGGGATCCCGAGGTGTTAATGAGCAGTTCTTC. This encodes CASSASGSRGVNEQFF.

V usage is TRBV11-3 and J usage is TRBJ2-1; 7 positions agree with TRBD2. This CDR3 region has 13 residues. V gave up 5 bases and J gave up 2 bases; unmatched junction bases: 0. Germline values: CDR1 SGHNT, CDR2 YENEEA. The CDR3 DNA reads as TGTGCCAGCAGCCGGGAGGCCTACAATGAGCAGTTCTTC. This gives the protein CASSREAYNEQFF. Variable domain in full (rest from reference TRBV11-3 and TRBJ2-1): EAGVVQSPRYKIIEKKQPVAFWCNPISGHNTLYWYLQNLGQGPELLIRYENEEAVDDSQLPKDRFSAERLKGVDSTLKIQPAELGDSAVYLCASSREAYNEQFFGPGTRLTVL.

The genes are TRBV6-5 and TRBJ1-4, with 8 bases lining up with TRBD1. This CDR3 spans 15 amino acids. Germline lookup yields CDR1 MNHEY and CDR2 SVGAGI. The J segment lost 6 bases and the V segment lost 2 bases, leaving 5 bases of the junction unmatched. Here the CDR3 DNA reads TGTGCCAGCAGTTACGCCGAGACAGGGGATGAAAAACTGTTTTTT. The encoded protein is CASSYAETGDEKLFF.

This chain links TRBV4-3 with TRBJ1-1; D unresolved. V was trimmed by 0 bases and J by 1 base, leaving 12 bases between them. Germline V gene sequence: CDR1 LGHNA, CDR2 YSLEER. This CDR3 has 16 amino acids. The CDR3 loop reads CASSQDLPGSNTEAFF. CDR3 nucleotides: TGCGCCAGCAGCCAAGATCTTCCAGGTTCGAACACTGAAGCTTTCTTT.

The chain links TRBV7-2 to TRBJ1-5; maybe TRBD1 (5 bases). V was pared by 5 bases and J by 4 bases, with 15 bases between. Per the germline V gene, CDR1 is SGHTA and CDR2 is FQGNSA. CDR3 size: 15 residues. The CDR3 loop reads CASSLGGGVNQPQHF. For the CDR3, the DNA is TGTGCCAGCAGCCTCGGTGGGGGGGTAAATCAGCCCCAGCATTTT.

This rearrangement joins TRBV9 to TRBJ2-5, with 9 bases aligning to TRBD1. After removal of 0 bases from V and 5 bases from J, the junction contained 5 bases not matched to a gene. The CDR3 is 15 residues long. Per germline, CDR1 SGDLS and CDR2 YYNGEE. In DNA form, the CDR3 reads TGTGCCAGCAGCGTAGACGACAGGGGGATCGAGACCCAGTACTTC. This encodes CASSVDDRGIETQYF.

CDR3 coding DNA: TGCGCCAGTGCGACAGGGGCTGGGGAGGGCTACACCTTC. Its protein is CASATGAGEGYTF. The chain joins TRBV5-1 to TRBJ1-2, with 8 bases identical to TRBD1. CDR1 and CDR2 (germline): SGHRS, YFSETQ. Trimming removed 8 bases from V and 8 bases from J; junction bases left unmatched: 11. CDR3 length: 13 amino acids. Together with reference TRBV5-1 and TRBJ1-2, the CDR3 gives the full variable domain: KAGVTQTPRYLIKTRGQQVTLSCSPISGHRSVSWYQQTPGQGLQFLFEYFSETQRNKGNFPGRFSGRQFSNSRSEMNVSTLELGDSALYLCASATGAGEGYTFGSGTRLTVV.

V usage is TRBV2 and J usage is TRBJ1-2; 7 bases are a match to TRBD1. Unmatched junction bases numbered 12, after V lost 6 bases and J lost 5 bases. This CDR3 region has 15 residues. The germline V gene has CDR1 SNHLY and CDR2 FYNNEI. CDR3 coding DNA: TGTGCCAGCAGAGGGACAGCCTTAAACTATTATGGCTACACCTTC. Translated, it gives CASRGTALNYYGYTF. Together with reference TRBV2 and TRBJ1-2, the CDR3 gives the full variable domain: EPEVTQTPSHQVTQMGQEVILRCVPISNHLYFYWYRQILGQKVEFLVSFYNNEISEKSEIFDDQFSVERPDGSNFTLKIRSTKLEDSAMYFCASRGTALNYYGYTFGSGTRLTVV.

CDR3 bases: TGTGCCAGTAGTATTGGAGCTTTGGGGGGGTATGGCTACACCTTC. This gives the protein CASSIGALGGYGYTF. The V gene is TRBV19, the J gene TRBJ1-2; the D gene is possibly TRBD1 (5 bases). V lost 3 bases and J lost 5, with 16 bases in between. CDR3 length: 15 residues. The V gene's germline CDR1 is LNHDA and CDR2 SQIVND (reference sequence). Supplemented by reference TRBV19 and TRBJ1-2, the full variable domain reads DGGITQSPKYLFRKEGQNVTLSCEQNLNHDAMYWYRQDPGQGLRLIYYSQIVNDFQKGDIAEGYSVSREKKESFPLTVTSAQKNPTAFYLCASSIGALGGYGYTFGSGTRLTVV.

The chain recombines TRBV4-3 with TRBJ2-1, with 7 bases matching TRBD2. The CDR3 is 15 amino acids. Germline CDR1 reads LGHNA; CDR2 reads YSLEER. V dropped 0 bases and J dropped 8; count of bases not matched to a gene: 7. The CDR3 bases are TGCGCCAGCAGCCAAGAGGCTAGCGGTTCCTATGAGCAGTTCTTC. As protein: CASSQEASGSYEQFF.

A remark on this clone: One junction end disagrees with the germline gene, perhaps due to a read error. The chain links TRBV7-9 to TRBJ1-3; 8 nucleotides line up with TRBD1. Germline V CDR1 and CDR2: SEHNR, FQNEAQ (reference sequence). CDR3 length: 15 amino acids. CDR3 DNA: TGTTCCAGCAGCTCAGGGGGCAAATCTGGAAACACCATATATTTT. Protein product: CSSSSGGKSGNTIYF.

The V gene is TRBV7-9, the J gene TRBJ1-4; D uncertain. Per germline, CDR1 SEHNR and CDR2 FQNEAQ (reference sequence). Trimming took 5 bases from V and 4 from J, leaving 14 bases between them. The CDR3 loop spans 15 amino acids. The CDR3 loop is CASSPVPGVNEKLFF. The CDR3 DNA sequence: TGTGCCAGCAGCCCTGTACCGGGAGTTAATGAAAAACTGTTTTTT.

This chain joins TRBV4-3 and TRBJ1-2; D ambiguous. Trimming left V 3 bases short and J 2 bases short, with 13 bases between. The V gene's germline CDR1 is LGHNA and CDR2 YSLEER. This CDR3 comprises 15 residues. CDR3 in amino acids: CASSQEANSNYGYTF. The CDR3 DNA reads TGCGCCAGCAGCCAGGAGGCGAATTCCAACTATGGCTACACCTTC.